These T cell receptor beta chains were read from a single sample in a study of T cell responses to AZD1222 COVID-19 vaccine. TCRdb keeps only in-frame clones here, not all; method: immunoSEQ multiplex PCR. The table records roughly 75,000 clones, 87% of them present only once. The source was peripheral blood, collected 28 days after the second AZD1222 dose. These receptors were taken from an adult who received the AZD1222 COVID-19 vaccine. Both conserved end residues are part of each CDR3. The D gene is left open where the match is weak. Only some rows state a clone size, as once, few, many or a class for expanded clones.

D gene	V gene	J gene	clone size	CDR3 DNA	CDR3 protein
-	TRBV7-9	TRBJ1-1	once	TGTGCCAGCAGCTTAGGGGGCCCACACACTGAAGCTTTCTTT	CASSLGGPHTEAFF
TRBD1	TRBV12-5	TRBJ1-5	-	TGTGCTAGTGGTTTGCTGGGACAGGGGATTTATAGCAATCAGCCCCAGCATTTT	CASGLLGQGIYSNQPQHF
TRBD1	TRBV6-1	TRBJ1-6	-	TGTGCCAGCAGTGAACGGTGGGACAGGGGACATTCACCCCTCCACTTT	CASSERWDRGHSPLHF
-	TRBV7-9	TRBJ1-2	-	TGTGCCAGCAGCTTGCTATCCCCGGGCGGCTACACCTTC	CASSLLSPGGYTF
-	TRBV6-1	TRBJ1-6	-	TGTGCCAGCAGTGAAAGGGAATCCCTCCACTTT	CASSERESLHF
-	TRBV7-9	TRBJ2-3	-	TGTGCCAGCAGCTTAAGTTCCCAGGGGAAGAGCACAGATACGCAGTATTTT	CASSLSSQGKSTDTQYF
TRBD1	TRBV6-2/TRBV6-3	TRBJ2-2	-	TGTGCCAGCAGTTACTCCGGACAGGGGAACACCGGGGAGCTGTTTTTT	CASSYSGQGNTGELFF
-	TRBV7-9	TRBJ1-3	once	TGTGCCAGCAGCTTGGAAAGGCTAGGGCGGGGAAACACCATATATTTT	CASSLERLGRGNTIYF
-	TRBV4-2	TRBJ1-5	few	TGTGCCAGCAGCCAAGATGCCGACGGGGGAGGCAATCAGCCCCAGCATTTT	CASSQDADGGGNQPQHF
TRBD1	TRBV28	TRBJ1-4	-	TGTGCCAGCAACCACCCCACAGGGGAGGAAAAACTGTTTTTT	CASNHPTGEEKLFF
TRBD1	TRBV7-9	TRBJ1-5	-	TGTGCCAGCAGCTTAGCGTCAGGGGGCATGACCAATCAGCCCCAGCATTTT	CASSLASGGMTNQPQHF
TRBD1	TRBV6-1	TRBJ1-5	-	TGTGCCAGCAGTGTAAGCCCCGGGACAGTAAGGCAGCCCCAGCATTTT	CASSVSPGTVRQPQHF
TRBD2	TRBV6-4	TRBJ2-3	-	TGTGCCAGCAGTGACTCGACTAGCGGGGGAGATACGCAGTATTTT	CASSDSTSGGDTQYF